A selection of T cell receptor beta chains follows, all from one sample in a study of T cells after yellow fever vaccination. TCRdb used MiXCR to reprocess the 5' RACE reads, holding one entry per CDR3 protein. The sample comprises a few hundred thousand distinct CDR3 sequences, 3% to 4.5% of which are singletons, and approximately 24% rests with the top ten. This material consisted of PBMCs, taken 5 days after the yellow fever booster vaccination. These receptors were collected from a man younger than 35 who received the YFV17D yellow fever vaccine. Both conserved end residues are part of each CDR3. The order of the fields is V gene, clone size, J gene, D gene, CDR3 protein, CDR3 DNA. D genes are given only for firm matches. The size of a clone is reported for some rows only, either as once, few or many, or as a class for expanded clones.

v_gene: TRBV30
abundance: many
j_gene: TRBJ2-5
d_gene: -
CDR3aa: CAWSIQGVVTQYF
CDR3nt: TGTGCCTGGAGTATCCAAGGGGTTGTGACCCAGTACTTC

v_gene: TRBV12-5
abundance: -
j_gene: TRBJ2-7
d_gene: -
CDR3aa: CASGLLRSEQYF
CDR3nt: TGTGCTAGTGGTTTGTTGCGGAGCGAGCAGTACTTC

v_gene: TRBV6-6
abundance: many
j_gene: TRBJ2-5
d_gene: TRBD1
CDR3aa: CASSYTWTGRETQYF
CDR3nt: TGTGCCAGCAGTTACACCTGGACAGGGAGGGAGACCCAGTACTTC

v_gene: TRBV3-1
abundance: -
j_gene: TRBJ1-6
d_gene: TRBD1
CDR3aa: CASSRGQGKYNSPLHF
CDR3nt: TGTGCCAGCAGCCGCGGACAGGGGAAGTATAATTCACCCCTCCACTTT

v_gene: TRBV7-2
abundance: few
j_gene: TRBJ2-1
d_gene: TRBD2
CDR3aa: CASSLGLATYNEQFF
CDR3nt: TGTGCCAGCAGCTTAGGACTAGCGACCTACAATGAGCAGTTCTTC

v_gene: TRBV19
abundance: -
j_gene: TRBJ2-3
d_gene: -
CDR3aa: CASGLPTDTQYF
CDR3nt: TGTGCCAGTGGCCTCCCCACAGATACGCAGTATTTT

v_gene: TRBV4-2
abundance: many
j_gene: TRBJ2-5
d_gene: TRBD2
CDR3aa: CASSSGQRGGVTETQYF
CDR3nt: TGTGCCAGCAGCTCAGGCCAGCGGGGGGGCGTCACAGAGACCCAGTACTTC

v_gene: TRBV12-3/TRBV12-4
abundance: -
j_gene: TRBJ2-5
d_gene: -
CDR3aa: CASSSLGWGETQYF
CDR3nt: TGTGCCAGCAGTTCCCTTGGGTGGGGAGAGACCCAGTACTTC

v_gene: TRBV7-9
abundance: many
j_gene: TRBJ2-2
d_gene: -
CDR3aa: CASSLRTPTTGELFF
CDR3nt: TGTGCCAGCAGCTTACGGACACCCACCACCGGGGAGCTGTTTTTT

v_gene: TRBV20-1
abundance: -
j_gene: TRBJ2-2
d_gene: TRBD1
CDR3aa: CSAREPRTGTTGELFF
CDR3nt: TGCAGTGCTAGAGAGCCCCGGACAGGGACGACCGGGGAGCTGTTTTTT

v_gene: TRBV6-6
abundance: few
j_gene: TRBJ1-5
d_gene: -
CDR3aa: CASSRTAFNQPQHF
CDR3nt: TGTGCCAGCAGTCGGACAGCCTTTAATCAGCCCCAGCATTTT

v_gene: TRBV5-1
abundance: -
j_gene: TRBJ1-1
d_gene: -
CDR3aa: CASGQGGTNTEAFF
CDR3nt: TGCGCCAGCGGGCAAGGGGGTACGAACACTGAAGCTTTCTTT

v_gene: TRBV6-2/TRBV6-3
abundance: few
j_gene: TRBJ2-7
d_gene: -
CDR3aa: CASSPIQTFSYEQYF
CDR3nt: TGTGCCAGCAGTCCGATCCAGACCTTCTCCTACGAGCAGTACTTC

v_gene: TRBV12-3/TRBV12-4
abundance: -
j_gene: TRBJ1-5
d_gene: -
CDR3aa: CASSFSVRQNQPQHF
CDR3nt: TGTGCCAGCAGTTTTAGTGTCCGACAGAATCAGCCCCAGCATTTT

v_gene: TRBV11-2
abundance: many
j_gene: TRBJ1-6
d_gene: -
CDR3aa: CASSLGPSGGSPLHF
CDR3nt: TGTGCCAGCAGCTTAGGACCGTCGGGCGGCTCACCCCTCCACTTT

v_gene: TRBV5-5
abundance: -
j_gene: TRBJ1-2
d_gene: TRBD1
CDR3aa: CASSSTQGDYGYTF
CDR3nt: TGTGCCAGCAGCTCTACACAGGGGGACTATGGCTACACCTTC

v_gene: TRBV27
abundance: few
j_gene: TRBJ1-3
d_gene: -
CDR3aa: CASSPRGGVIDTIYF
CDR3nt: TGTGCCAGCAGCCCCAGAGGTGGGGTGATAGACACCATATATTTT

v_gene: TRBV28
abundance: many
j_gene: TRBJ1-1
d_gene: -
CDR3aa: CASSLSSVGEAFF
CDR3nt: TGTGCCAGCAGTTTATCCTCAGTCGGTGAAGCTTTCTTT

v_gene: TRBV30
abundance: many
j_gene: TRBJ2-5
d_gene: -
CDR3aa: CAWSVTEETQYF
CDR3nt: TGTGCCTGGAGTGTAACCGAAGAGACCCAGTACTTC

v_gene: TRBV24-1
abundance: many
j_gene: TRBJ2-5
d_gene: -
CDR3aa: CATSDAAGQQETQYF
CDR3nt: TGTGCCACCAGTGATGCCGCAGGGCAACAAGAGACCCAGTACTTC

v_gene: TRBV14
abundance: few
j_gene: TRBJ2-3
d_gene: -
CDR3aa: CASSQDWARSTDTQYF
CDR3nt: TGTGCCAGCAGCCAAGATTGGGCCAGGAGCACAGATACGCAGTATTTT

v_gene: TRBV6-2/TRBV6-3
abundance: few
j_gene: TRBJ2-1
d_gene: TRBD1
CDR3aa: CATRDRRNEQFF
CDR3nt: TGTGCCACCAGGGACAGAAGGAATGAGCAGTTCTTC

v_gene: TRBV12-3/TRBV12-4
abundance: few
j_gene: TRBJ1-5
d_gene: TRBD1
CDR3aa: CASSLDQGAAGNQPQHF
CDR3nt: TGTGCCAGCAGTTTGGATCAGGGGGCTGCGGGCAATCAGCCCCAGCATTTT

v_gene: TRBV4-1
abundance: -
j_gene: TRBJ1-6
d_gene: -
CDR3aa: CASSQREGGQRVHF
CDR3nt: TGCGCCAGCAGCCAACGCGAGGGGGGCCAGAGGGTCCACTTT

v_gene: TRBV9
abundance: many
j_gene: TRBJ2-1
d_gene: -
CDR3aa: CASSSTGTPYNEQFF
CDR3nt: TGTGCCAGCAGCTCGACCGGGACACCATACAATGAGCAGTTCTTC

v_gene: TRBV4-2
abundance: many
j_gene: TRBJ2-7
d_gene: -
CDR3aa: CASSQDGREQYF
CDR3nt: TGTGCCAGCAGCCAAGACGGCCGCGAGCAGTACTTC

v_gene: TRBV7-2
abundance: -
j_gene: TRBJ1-1
d_gene: -
CDR3aa: CASSSSEGLRAFF
CDR3nt: TGTGCCAGCAGCTCATCAGAGGGACTAAGAGCTTTCTTT

v_gene: TRBV7-6
abundance: many
j_gene: TRBJ2-7
d_gene: TRBD2
CDR3aa: CASSFRAGDEQYF
CDR3nt: TGTGCCAGCAGCTTCCGAGCGGGGGACGAGCAGTACTTC

v_gene: TRBV4-3
abundance: many
j_gene: TRBJ2-5
d_gene: -
CDR3aa: CASSQTGWETQYF
CDR3nt: TGCGCCAGCAGCCAGACGGGGTGGGAGACCCAGTACTTC

v_gene: TRBV7-2
abundance: many
j_gene: TRBJ1-4
d_gene: -
CDR3aa: CASSLVPQTNEKLFF
CDR3nt: TGTGCCAGCAGCTTAGTTCCGCAAACTAATGAAAAACTGTTTTTT

v_gene: TRBV20-1
abundance: many
j_gene: TRBJ2-1
d_gene: TRBD2
CDR3aa: CSARDRIAGGREQFF
CDR3nt: TGCAGTGCTAGAGATCGGATAGCGGGGGGGCGTGAGCAGTTCTTC

v_gene: TRBV5-1
abundance: -
j_gene: TRBJ2-2
d_gene: TRBD1
CDR3aa: CASSFGQGINGELFF
CDR3nt: TGCGCCAGCAGCTTCGGACAGGGTATCAACGGGGAGCTGTTTTTT

v_gene: TRBV13
abundance: -
j_gene: TRBJ2-1
d_gene: -
CDR3aa: CASRARRINEQFF
CDR3nt: TGTGCCAGCAGGGCGAGGCGGATCAATGAGCAGTTCTTC

v_gene: TRBV4-1
abundance: -
j_gene: TRBJ2-3
d_gene: -
CDR3aa: CASSQDSPGPSTDTQYF
CDR3nt: TGCGCCAGCAGCCAAGATTCTCCGGGTCCTAGCACAGATACGCAGTATTTT

v_gene: TRBV10-3
abundance: many
j_gene: TRBJ2-1
d_gene: TRBD2
CDR3aa: CAISESVAGGNNEQFF
CDR3nt: TGTGCCATCAGTGAGTCGGTAGCGGGGGGAAACAATGAGCAGTTCTTC

v_gene: TRBV27
abundance: many
j_gene: TRBJ2-7
d_gene: -
CDR3aa: CASRPIEVYEQYF
CDR3nt: TGTGCCAGCAGGCCTATCGAAGTCTACGAGCAGTACTTC

v_gene: TRBV7-9
abundance: many
j_gene: TRBJ1-6
d_gene: TRBD1
CDR3aa: CASSLRDRANSPLHF
CDR3nt: TGTGCCAGCAGCCTCCGGGACAGGGCTAATTCACCCCTCCACTTT

v_gene: TRBV29-1
abundance: many
j_gene: TRBJ1-2
d_gene: TRBD1
CDR3aa: CSVEIQGGYYGYTF
CDR3nt: TGCAGCGTTGAAATTCAGGGGGGTTACTATGGCTACACCTTC

v_gene: TRBV3-1
abundance: -
j_gene: TRBJ2-1
d_gene: TRBD1
CDR3aa: CASSQGQGAYNEQFF
CDR3nt: TGTGCCAGCAGCCAAGGACAGGGGGCCTACAATGAGCAGTTCTTC

v_gene: TRBV2
abundance: -
j_gene: TRBJ1-1
d_gene: -
CDR3aa: CASSWTEIKTAEAFF
CDR3nt: TGTGCCAGCAGTTGGACAGAGATAAAGACCGCTGAAGCTTTCTTT

v_gene: TRBV20-1
abundance: many
j_gene: TRBJ2-5
d_gene: -
CDR3aa: CSGGSGETQYF
CDR3nt: TGCAGTGGCGGGTCCGGAGAGACCCAGTACTTC

v_gene: TRBV12-3/TRBV12-4
abundance: -
j_gene: TRBJ2-1
d_gene: TRBD1
CDR3aa: CASSLDPDRGIEQFF
CDR3nt: TGTGCCAGCAGTTTAGACCCAGACAGGGGGATTGAGCAGTTCTTC

v_gene: TRBV25-1
abundance: many
j_gene: TRBJ2-2
d_gene: -
CDR3aa: CASAPGSGELFF
CDR3nt: TGTGCCAGCGCCCCGGGTTCTGGGGAGCTGTTTTTT

v_gene: TRBV5-8
abundance: -
j_gene: TRBJ1-5
d_gene: TRBD1
CDR3aa: CASSFWTGGNSNQPQHF
CDR3nt: TGTGCCAGCAGCTTCTGGACAGGGGGTAATAGCAATCAGCCCCAGCATTTT

v_gene: TRBV4-2
abundance: many
j_gene: TRBJ1-4
d_gene: -
CDR3aa: CASSQGPGGILLEKLFF
CDR3nt: TGTGCCAGCAGCCAAGGCCCTGGGGGGATCCTACTAGAAAAACTGTTTTTT

v_gene: TRBV19
abundance: -
j_gene: TRBJ1-2
d_gene: -
CDR3aa: CASSIAQGDGYTF
CDR3nt: TGTGCCAGTAGTATAGCCCAGGGTGATGGCTACACCTTC

v_gene: TRBV29-1
abundance: -
j_gene: TRBJ1-2
d_gene: -
CDR3aa: CSVERDYYGYTF
CDR3nt: TGCAGCGTTGAAAGGGACTACTATGGCTACACCTTC